This is a list of T cell receptor beta chains from one sample in a study of T-cell memory formation after mild COVID-19. TCRdb reanalysed the 5' RACE reads using MiXCR and keeps one entry per CDR3 protein. The sample includes fewer than 500,000 distinct CDR3 sequences, around 25% of them seen just once. Source material: PBMCs or a T cell subset sorted from them (not recorded which). Receptors originate from an adult woman who had mild COVID-19 (a few samples of this study predate the infection). Cell type and time point are not known. The CDR3 runs from the conserved cysteine through the conserved F or W. Each record gives: D gene, clone size, J gene, V gene, CDR3 protein, CDR3 DNA. D genes are given only for firm matches. For some rows the clone size is stated as once, few or many, or as a class when expanded; others skip it.

D: TRBD2
size: few
J: TRBJ2-1
V: TRBV9
CDR3: CASSVSQRGGHNEQFF
DNA: TGTGCCAGCAGCGTCAGCCAGCGGGGGGGCCACAATGAGCAGTTCTTC

D: NA
size: few
J: TRBJ2-3
V: TRBV20-1
CDR3: CSANRGIDDTQYF
DNA: TGCAGTGCTAATCGGGGTATAGATGATACGCAGTATTTT

D: TRBD1
size: few
J: TRBJ1-1
V: TRBV20-1
CDR3: CSARLTGANTEAFF
DNA: TGCAGTGCTAGGTTAACAGGGGCGAACACTGAAGCTTTCTTT

D: NA
size: few
J: TRBJ2-1
V: TRBV3-1
CDR3: CASSQWGSNNEQFF
DNA: TGTGCCAGCAGCCAATGGGGCTCGAACAATGAGCAGTTCTTC

D: TRBD2
size: NA
J: TRBJ2-1
V: TRBV5-1
CDR3: CASSLDAGGGDEQFF
DNA: TGCGCCAGCAGCTTGGATGCGGGAGGGGGCGATGAGCAGTTCTTC

D: NA
size: NA
J: TRBJ2-3
V: TRBV11-2
CDR3: CASHSPAPDTQYF
DNA: TGTGCCAGCCACTCCCCGGCCCCGGATACGCAGTATTTT

D: TRBD2
size: few
J: TRBJ2-3
V: TRBV24-1
CDR3: CATSESRGGTDTQYF
DNA: TGTGCCACCAGTGAGTCGCGGGGGGGCACAGATACGCAGTATTTT

D: TRBD1
size: NA
J: TRBJ1-5
V: TRBV24-1
CDR3: CATSDSRTGGRNQPQHF
DNA: TGTGCCACCAGTGATTCCCGGACAGGGGGTCGCAATCAGCCCCAGCATTTT

D: NA
size: NA
J: TRBJ2-3
V: TRBV11-2
CDR3: CASSSFQDKATQYF
DNA: TGTGCCAGCAGCTCTTTCCAGGATAAAGCTACGCAGTATTTT

D: NA
size: few
J: TRBJ1-4
V: TRBV4-1
CDR3: CASSQAIGEKLFF
DNA: TGCGCCAGCAGCCAAGCTATAGGGGAAAAACTGTTTTTT

D: NA
size: few
J: TRBJ1-5
V: TRBV20-1
CDR3: CSARIPGPSNQPQHF
DNA: TGCAGTGCTAGGATACCTGGGCCCAGCAATCAGCCCCAGCATTTT

D: NA
size: NA
J: TRBJ1-1
V: TRBV6-2/TRBV6-3
CDR3: CASSQRSEAFF
DNA: TGTGCCAGCAGCCAGCGGAGTGAAGCTTTCTTT

D: TRBD1
size: few
J: TRBJ2-7
V: TRBV28
CDR3: CASNPGQGYEQYF
DNA: TGTGCCAGCAACCCGGGACAGGGGTACGAGCAGTACTTC

D: NA
size: NA
J: TRBJ2-5
V: TRBV7-8
CDR3: CASSLGNPETQYF
DNA: TGTGCCAGCAGCTTGGGCAATCCGGAGACCCAGTACTTC

D: TRBD2
size: NA
J: TRBJ2-7
V: TRBV5-1
CDR3: CASSEVAGGPYEQYF
DNA: TGCGCCAGCAGCGAGGTAGCGGGAGGGCCCTACGAGCAGTACTTC

D: NA
size: NA
J: TRBJ2-3
V: TRBV29-1
CDR3: CSVTTGWDTQYF
DNA: TGCAGCGTAACTACAGGCTGGGATACGCAGTATTTT

D: NA
size: NA
J: TRBJ2-3
V: TRBV6-5
CDR3: CASSYLGNTDTQYF
DNA: TGTGCCAGCAGTTACCTGGGGAACACAGATACGCAGTATTTT

D: NA
size: few
J: TRBJ1-1
V: TRBV12-3/TRBV12-4
CDR3: CASSPSAKNTEAFF
DNA: TGTGCCAGCAGTCCCTCGGCTAAGAACACTGAAGCTTTCTTT

D: TRBD2
size: NA
J: TRBJ2-3
V: TRBV4-2
CDR3: CASSQVSGTSGGAYTQYF
DNA: TGTGCCAGCAGCCAAGTTAGCGGGACTAGCGGGGGGGCATATACGCAGTATTTT

D: NA
size: few
J: TRBJ2-5
V: TRBV29-1
CDR3: CSVALNGGPGLKTQYF
DNA: TGCAGCGTTGCCCTGAACGGGGGGCCGGGTTTAAAGACCCAGTACTTC

D: NA
size: NA
J: TRBJ2-7
V: TRBV25-1
CDR3: CASPTGDYEQYF
DNA: TGTGCCAGCCCAACCGGGGACTACGAGCAGTACTTC

D: TRBD2
size: few
J: TRBJ2-2
V: TRBV6-5
CDR3: CASSSTGGNTGELFF
DNA: TGTGCCAGCAGTTCGACGGGAGGAAACACCGGGGAGCTGTTTTTT

D: TRBD2
size: few
J: TRBJ2-5
V: TRBV5-1
CDR3: CASSFGTNQETQYF
DNA: TGCGCCAGCAGCTTCGGGACTAACCAAGAGACCCAGTACTTC